This T cell receptor (beta chain) came from a study of blood T cell repertoires in COVID-19. Data came from immunoSEQ multiplex PCR; TCRdb stores just in-frame clones and leaves some out. This sample has 30,000 to 40,000 clones, with approximately 85% found just once. V was clipped by 4 bases and J by 0 bases, with 14 bases between them. Germline-derived CDR1 and CDR2 are SGHTS and YDEGEE. The CDR3 is made up of 16 amino acids. The TCR originated in a woman aged 55 to 70 with active COVID-19. The gene calls are TRBV5-8 and TRBJ1-3; D perhaps matches TRBD1 (6 bases). Source material: peripheral blood. CDR3 nucleotide sequence: TGTGCCAGCAGCCAGACGGGGGGCAGCTCTGGAAACACCATATATTTT. It encodes CASSQTGGSSGNTIYF.